This is a list of T cell receptor beta chains from one sample in a study of cytomegalovirus exposure and HLA in healthy donors. Repertoires were generated with immunoSEQ multiplex PCR, while TCRdb's copy carries only in-frame clones and drops some. Its table records fewer than 70,000 clones. The source material was PBMCs. The receptor source for this set is a young man in good health and CMV-seropositive. Both conserved end residues are part of each CDR3. Fields, in order: D gene, V gene, J gene, CDR3 protein, CDR3 DNA. D genes are given only for firm matches.

-	TRBV30	TRBJ1-1	CAWSRGGGTEAFF	TGTGCCTGGAGTCGGGGAGGTGGCACTGAAGCTTTCTTT
TRBD1	TRBV30	TRBJ1-2	CAWSAGTGSSGYTF	TGTGCCTGGAGTGCCGGGACAGGGTCATCTGGCTACACCTTC
TRBD1	TRBV6-5	TRBJ2-7	CASSYTRGQGGEQYF	TGTGCCAGCAGTTACACAAGGGGACAGGGAGGGGAGCAGTACTTC
-	TRBV6-5	TRBJ2-3	CASSRQASTDTQYF	TGTGCCAGCAGTCGGCAGGCTAGCACAGATACGCAGTATTTT
TRBD2	TRBV27	TRBJ2-3	CASSLGLADTDTQYF	TGTGCCAGCAGTTTGGGACTAGCGGACACAGATACGCAGTATTTT
-	TRBV4-1	TRBJ1-3	CASSQPTSGNTIYF	TGCGCCAGCAGCCAACCTACCTCTGGAAACACCATATATTTT
-	TRBV20-1	TRBJ2-5	CSASGETQYF	TGCAGTGCTTCCGGGGAGACCCAGTACTTC
-	TRBV27	TRBJ2-7	CASTPLGADFEQYF	TGTGCCAGTACCCCCCTAGGCGCGGATTTCGAGCAGTACTTC
-	TRBV10-1	TRBJ2-5	CASSTTRGETQYF	TGCGCCAGCAGTACGACTAGGGGAGAGACCCAGTACTTC
-	TRBV19	TRBJ2-5	CASSRGGAVETQYF	TGTGCCAGTAGCCGAGGTGGGGCCGTTGAGACCCAGTACTTC
-	TRBV9	TRBJ1-6	CASSPGTGTPSPLHF	TGTGCCAGCAGCCCCGGTACAGGTACCCCATCACCCCTCCACTTT
-	TRBV15	TRBJ1-5	CATSRESGSEAQHF	TGTGCCACCAGCAGAGAAAGCGGTTCGGAAGCCCAGCATTTT
-	TRBV9	TRBJ1-4	CASSVSPGNEKLFF	TGTGCCAGCAGCGTCTCACCAGGGAATGAAAAACTGTTTTTT
TRBD1	TRBV10-3	TRBJ1-1	CAISDGTDREAFF	TGTGCCATCAGCGACGGGACAGACCGTGAAGCTTTCTTT
TRBD1	TRBV5-6	TRBJ2-5	CASSWDSYQETQYF	TGTGCCAGCAGCTGGGACAGCTACCAAGAGACCCAGTACTTC
-	TRBV29-1	TRBJ2-7	CSVDGGVYEQYF	TGCAGCGTTGACGGAGGAGTTTACGAGCAGTACTTC
-	TRBV5-1	TRBJ2-5	CASSSHQAHQETQYF	TGCGCCAGCAGCTCTCATCAGGCACATCAAGAGACCCAGTACTTC
-	TRBV7-6	TRBJ2-1	CASSLGLAGEQFF	TGTGCCAGCAGCTTAGGGCTAGCCGGAGAGCAGTTCTTC
-	TRBV4-1	TRBJ2-7	CASSQEPRGFSYEQYF	TGCGCCAGCAGCCAAGAACCAAGAGGCTTCTCCTACGAGCAGTACTTC
TRBD2	TRBV7-8	TRBJ2-5	CASSFLAGEVEQETQYF	TGTGCCAGCAGCTTTCTAGCGGGAGAGGTGGAACAAGAGACCCAGTACTTC
TRBD1	TRBV7-2	TRBJ1-2	CASRGQLNYGYTF	TGTGCCAGCAGGGGACAGCTTAACTATGGCTACACCTTC
-	TRBV4-1	TRBJ1-1	CASSQVRSNTEAFF	TGCGCCAGCAGCCAGGTCAGATCAAACACTGAAGCTTTCTTT
TRBD2	TRBV4-1	TRBJ2-2	CASSQVLAGGPNTGELFF	TGCGCCAGCAGCCAGGTCCTAGCGGGAGGGCCAAACACCGGGGAGCTGTTTTTT
-	TRBV6-4	TRBJ1-6	CASSEQVYNSPLHF	TGTGCCAGCAGTGAACAGGTTTATAATTCACCCCTCCACTTT
-	TRBV7-2	TRBJ2-7	CASSLESGPAYEQYF	TGTGCCAGCAGCTTAGAAAGCGGCCCTGCCTACGAGCAGTACTTC
-	TRBV30	TRBJ2-7	CASTPVGRKNSYEQYF	TGTGCCTCAACACCCGTAGGCAGGAAGAACTCCTACGAGCAGTACTTC
-	TRBV7-9	TRBJ1-2	CASSLTGFADYGYTF	TGTGCCAGCAGCTTGACAGGATTCGCAGACTATGGCTACACCTTC
TRBD2	TRBV7-9	TRBJ2-1	CASSLVGSGIFRPYNEQFF	TGTGCCAGCAGCTTAGTCGGTAGCGGGATTTTTCGCCCCTACAATGAGCAGTTCTTC
TRBD1	TRBV19	TRBJ1-2	CASSSGTGTGYGYTF	TGTGCCAGTAGTTCCGGGACAGGGACGGGCTATGGCTACACCTTC
TRBD1	TRBV7-9	TRBJ2-2	CASSLGAGGTGELFF	TGTGCCAGCAGCCTAGGCGCAGGGGGAACCGGGGAGCTGTTTTTT
-	TRBV30	TRBJ2-3	CAWTLTDTQYF	TGTGCCTGGACACTCACAGATACGCAGTATTTT
-	TRBV30	TRBJ2-7	CAWETPNEQYF	TGTGCCTGGGAGACTCCGAACGAGCAGTACTTC
TRBD1	TRBV7-9	TRBJ2-7	CASSSQRQGFSYEQYF	TGTGCCAGCAGCTCCCAACGACAGGGGTTTTCCTACGAGCAGTACTTC
TRBD2	TRBV29-1	TRBJ2-1	CSGWGASGSSDNEQFF	TGCAGCGGATGGGGGGCTAGCGGGAGTTCCGACAATGAGCAGTTCTTC
-	TRBV20-1	TRBJ2-1	CSALYNEQFF	TGCAGCGCTTTATACAATGAGCAGTTCTTC
-	TRBV5-6	TRBJ1-1	CASSFREGTEAFF	TGTGCCAGCAGCTTCAGGGAGGGCACTGAAGCTTTCTTT
-	TRBV7-9	TRBJ2-7	CASSPTSPTDSYEQYF	TGTGCCAGCAGCCCAACGTCGCCTACCGACTCCTACGAGCAGTACTTC
-	TRBV30	TRBJ2-3	CAWSAQRPTDTQYF	TGTGCCTGGAGTGCCCAGCGCCCCACAGATACGCAGTATTTT
-	TRBV19	TRBJ2-3	CASSIGLAKAGDTQYF	TGTGCCAGTAGTATCGGTCTAGCAAAGGCCGGTGATACGCAGTATTTT
-	TRBV9	TRBJ2-2	CASSDGLARTGELFF	TGTGCCAGCAGTGACGGCCTAGCGAGGACCGGGGAGCTGTTTTTT
-	TRBV15	TRBJ2-5	CATSRVRGRLLGETQYF	TGTGCCACCAGCAGAGTCAGGGGCAGGCTTCTAGGGGAGACCCAGTACTTC
TRBD1	TRBV7-8	TRBJ2-7	CAAGGRGREPYEQYF	TGTGCCGCAGGGGGTCGGGGAAGGGAGCCCTACGAGCAGTACTTC
TRBD1	TRBV15	TRBJ2-7	CATSSAVLTGGSLYEQYF	TGTGCCACCAGCAGTGCCGTCCTAACAGGGGGTTCTCTCTACGAGCAGTACTTC
TRBD1	TRBV7-9	TRBJ2-1	CASSLVAGGRFSYNEQFF	TGTGCCAGCAGCTTAGTGGCAGGGGGACGATTCTCCTACAATGAGCAGTTCTTC
-	TRBV14	TRBJ1-2	CASSQVNGANYGYTF	TGTGCCAGCAGCCAAGTTAATGGAGCTAACTATGGCTACACCTTC
TRBD2	TRBV9	TRBJ2-6	CASSVTSGRFANVLTF	TGTGCCAGCAGCGTAACTAGCGGAAGATTCGCCAACGTCCTGACTTTC
TRBD2	TRBV6-5	TRBJ2-7	CASRYSGLAGVGQYF	TGTGCCAGCAGATACTCGGGACTAGCGGGGGTGGGGCAGTACTTC
TRBD2	TRBV6-5	TRBJ2-7	CASSTSETVDEQYF	TGTGCCAGCAGTACTAGCGAGACGGTGGACGAGCAGTACTTC
-	TRBV13	TRBJ2-7	CASSHQTREQYF	TGTGCCAGCAGCCACCAGACACGCGAGCAGTACTTC
TRBD1	TRBV5-4	TRBJ2-7	CASSSRGQYEQYF	TGTGCCAGCAGCAGCAGGGGGCAGTACGAGCAGTACTTC
TRBD1	TRBV7-9	TRBJ1-1	CASSPQTGVEQAFF	TGTGCCAGCAGCCCCCAGACAGGGGTCGAGCAAGCTTTCTTT
TRBD2	TRBV7-7	TRBJ2-1	CASSLMAGGGNEQFF	TGTGCTAGCAGCTTAATGGCGGGGGGGGGCAATGAGCAGTTCTTC
TRBD1	TRBV7-9	TRBJ2-5	CASSHRGRETQYF	TGTGCCAGCAGCCACAGGGGCCGGGAGACCCAGTACTTC
TRBD2	TRBV7-9	TRBJ2-2	CASSWGTRQPGELFF	TGTGCCAGCAGCTGGGGGACTAGGCAGCCGGGGGAGCTGTTTTTT
-	TRBV21-1	TRBJ2-7	CASSNRVVCEQYF	TGTGCCAGCAGCAATCGGGTGGTCTGCGAGCAGTACTTC
TRBD2	TRBV29-1	TRBJ2-2	CSVEDPSGRAAGELFF	TGCAGCGTTGAAGACCCTAGCGGGAGGGCCGCGGGGGAGCTGTTTTTT